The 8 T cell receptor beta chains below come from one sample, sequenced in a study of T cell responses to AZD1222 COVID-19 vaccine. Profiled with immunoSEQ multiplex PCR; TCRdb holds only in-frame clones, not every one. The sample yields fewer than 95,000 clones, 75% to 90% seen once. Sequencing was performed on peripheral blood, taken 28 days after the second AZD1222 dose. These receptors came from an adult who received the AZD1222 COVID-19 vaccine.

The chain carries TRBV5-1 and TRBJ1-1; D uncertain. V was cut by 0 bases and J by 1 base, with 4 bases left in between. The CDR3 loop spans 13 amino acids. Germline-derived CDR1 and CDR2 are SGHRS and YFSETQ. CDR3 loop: CASSLGRNTEAFF. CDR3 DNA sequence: TGCGCCAGCAGCTTGGGAAGGAACACTGAAGCTTTCTTT.

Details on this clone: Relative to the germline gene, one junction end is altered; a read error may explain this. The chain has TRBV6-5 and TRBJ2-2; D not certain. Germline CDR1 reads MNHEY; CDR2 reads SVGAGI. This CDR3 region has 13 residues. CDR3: CASSYSNSGELFF. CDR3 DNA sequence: TGTGCCAGCAGTTACTCGAACTCCGGGGAGCTGTTTTTT.

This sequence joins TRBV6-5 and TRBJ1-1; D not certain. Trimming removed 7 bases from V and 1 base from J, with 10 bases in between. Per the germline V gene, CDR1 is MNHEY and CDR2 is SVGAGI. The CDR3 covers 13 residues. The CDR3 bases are TGTGCCAGCACCAAGACAAAGAACACTGAAGCTTTCTTT. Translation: CASTKTKNTEAFF.

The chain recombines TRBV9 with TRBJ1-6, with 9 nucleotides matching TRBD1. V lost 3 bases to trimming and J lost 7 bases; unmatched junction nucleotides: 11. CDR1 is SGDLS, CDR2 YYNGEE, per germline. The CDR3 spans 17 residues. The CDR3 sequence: CASSGGDRVRSNSPLHF. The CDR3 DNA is TGTGCCAGCAGCGGAGGGGACAGGGTAAGGTCGAATTCACCCCTCCACTTT.

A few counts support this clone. The CDR3 sequence is CASSSASSYNEQFF. The CDR3 region has the DNA TGTGCCAGCAGCTCCGCTAGCTCCTACAATGAGCAGTTCTTC. The rearrangement joins TRBV7-3 to TRBJ2-1; no firm D call. The germline V gene has CDR1 SGHTA and CDR2 FQGTGA. This CDR3 region has 14 residues. Trimming took off 4 bases at V and 0 bases at J, with 7 bases between the two ends. Filled out from reference TRBV7-3 and TRBJ2-1, the complete variable domain reads GAGVSQTPSNKVTEKGKYVELRCDPISGHTALYWYRQSLGQGPEFLIYFQGTGAADDSGLPNDRFFAVRPEGSVSTLKIQRTERGDSAVYLCASSSASSYNEQFFGPGTRLTVL.

Written as DNA, the CDR3 is TGCAGCGTTGAAGAGGGAGGCACAGGCAATCAGCCCCAGCATTTT. This gives the protein CSVEEGGTGNQPQHF. The chain is built from TRBV29-1 and TRBJ1-5, with D hard to call. CDR3 length: 15 amino acids. Germline V CDR1 and CDR2: SQVTM, ANQGSEA. The V end was cut by 0 bases, the J end by 2 bases, with 11 bases between.

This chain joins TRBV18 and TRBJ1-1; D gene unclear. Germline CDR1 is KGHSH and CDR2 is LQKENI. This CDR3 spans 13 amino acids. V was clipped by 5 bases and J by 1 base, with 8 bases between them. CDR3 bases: TGTGCCAGCTCATGGCAAGAGAACACTGAAGCTTTCTTT. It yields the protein CASSWQENTEAFF.

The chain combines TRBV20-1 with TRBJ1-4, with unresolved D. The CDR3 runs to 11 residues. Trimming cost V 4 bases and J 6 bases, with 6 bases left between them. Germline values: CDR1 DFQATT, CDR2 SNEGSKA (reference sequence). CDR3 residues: CSAKSYEKLFF. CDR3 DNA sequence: TGCAGTGCTAAGTCTTATGAAAAACTGTTTTTT.